The source of this T cell receptor (beta chain) is a study of shared clonotypes between healthy human individuals. CDR1 LNHDA and CDR2 SQIVND come from the germline V gene (reference sequence). Trimming left V 2 bases short and J 7 bases short, with 12 bases between. The CDR3 extends over 13 amino acids. The repertoire was sequenced with immunoSEQ multiplex PCR; TCRdb's copy has only in-frame clones and lacks some. The sample has about 1 million clones, under 80% seen once; the top ten hold approximately 1.5%. The sequence was obtained from a man in his late teens or twenties in good health. The source material was memory CD4+ T cells sorted from blood. Subset indicated: CD45RA-negative fraction. This sequence joins TRBV19 and TRBJ2-7; tentative D call: TRBD1 (5 bases). The DNA of the CDR3 is TGTGCCAGTAGTATATTCGCAGGGCATGAGCAGTACTTC. It is translated as CASSIFAGHEQYF. Looking up the rest from reference TRBV19 and TRBJ2-7 gives the full variable domain: DGGITQSPKYLFRKEGQNVTLSCEQNLNHDAMYWYRQDPGQGLRLIYYSQIVNDFQKGDIAEGYSVSREKKESFPLTVTSAQKNPTAFYLCASSIFAGHEQYFGPGTRLTVT.